Below are 5 T cell receptor beta chains sequenced from a single sample in a study of siplizumab effects on memory and regulatory T cells. The table came from immunoSEQ multiplex PCR; TCRdb's copy has only in-frame clones and leaves some out. The sample consists of about 91,000 clones, approximately 93% of them appearing once. Sequencing input: CD8+ T cells sorted from blood. These receptors originate from a human donor in good health.

This chain joins TRBV5-1 and TRBJ2-7; D assignment may be TRBD1 or TRBD2 (6 bases each). The CDR3 is made up of 15 amino acids. V lost 5 bases and J 7 bases, leaving 22 bases between the germline ends. Germline V gene data show CDR1 as SGHRS and CDR2 as YFSETQ. The CDR3 nucleotides are TGCGCCAGCAGTCCACTTACACCGGGGGCGGGGGAGCAGTACTTC. Protein product: CASSPLTPGAGEQYF.

The V call is TRBV6-1, the J call TRBJ2-7; tentatively, D is TRBD2 (5 bases). Germline V gene data show CDR1 as MNHNS and CDR2 as SASEGT. Trimming left V 7 bases short and J 0 bases short, with 16 bases between. This CDR3 comprises 15 residues. DNA for the CDR3: TGTGCCAGCATAGCGACTTTTGACCTCTCCTACGAGCAGTACTTC. It specifies CASIATFDLSYEQYF.

CDR3 nucleotide sequence: TGTGCCAGCAGCCTCATAATGAACACTGAAGCTTTCTTT. Protein: CASSLIMNTEAFF. V gene TRBV14 combines with J gene TRBJ1-1; no definite D call. Germline lookup yields CDR1 SGHDN and CDR2 FVKESK. Between the trimmed V and J ends, which lost 4 bases and 0 bases, there was a span of 6 bases. CDR3 length: 13 residues.

The V and J genes are TRBV30 and TRBJ1-4; tentative D call: TRBD1 (6 bases). V lost 3 bases and J lost 7, with 15 bases in between. The CDR3 has 14 residues. Germline CDR1 and CDR2: GTSNPN and SVGIG (reference sequence). The CDR3 region is CAWSLGAGVEKLFF. In DNA, the CDR3 is TGTGCCTGGAGCCTCGGAGCAGGGGTTGAAAAACTGTTTTTT.

The chain has TRBV13 and TRBJ2-5; D is unresolved. Germline V gene sequence: CDR1 PRHDT, CDR2 FYEKMQ (reference sequence). V was trimmed by 8 bases and J by 6 bases, leaving 13 bases between them. The CDR3 loop spans 12 amino acids. The CDR3 DNA follows: TGTGCCAGCGGTGTAGGCCTGAAGACCCAGTACTTC. Protein: CASGVGLKTQYF.